The source of this T cell receptor (beta chain) is a study of blood T cell repertoires in COVID-19. Germline V gives CDR1 LGHNA, CDR2 YNFKEQ. The CDR3 consists of 18 residues. The V gene end was trimmed by 1 base and the J gene end by 6 bases; junction bases not matched to a gene: 10. Those enrolled in Seattle joined during active infection and were followed longitudinally afterward. This table comes from immunoSEQ multiplex PCR, and its TCRdb copy is limited to in-frame clones, with some not included. The top ten hold approximately 10% of the sample, which has approximately 340,000 clones, approximately 90% seen once.

The TCR originated in a man younger than 45 with COVID-19, enrolled during active disease. Material: peripheral blood. This rearrangement joins TRBV4-2 to TRBJ1-5; 12 bases line up with TRBD1. The CDR3 DNA follows: TGTGCCAGCAGCCAAGGGGCGAGGGACAGGGGGCAGGGTCAGCCCCAGCATTTT. Its protein is CASSQGARDRGQGQPQHF.